A selection of T cell receptor beta chains follows, all from one sample in a study of T cells expressing NK-cell markers. TCRdb reprocessed the 5' RACE reads, with one entry per CDR3 protein and no DNA. The repertoire shows approximately 460,000 distinct CDR3 sequences; the top ten hold roughly 7.2%. The specimen was blood T cells: a sorted CD56 or NKG2C T cell subset, CD4+ or CD8+ T cells, or bulk PBMC T cells (not recorded which). These receptors all stem from a woman aged 18 to 75 in good health. The CDR3 runs from the conserved cysteine through the conserved F or W.

V gene,J gene,CDR3 protein
TRBV27,TRBJ1-5,CASSLYPPGQGMRQPQHF
TRBV12-3/TRBV12-4,TRBJ1-1,CASSPGEGGNTEAFF
TRBV6-2/TRBV6-3,TRBJ2-5,CASTGGPETQYF
TRBV5-5,TRBJ1-4,CASSSGTGVTNEKLFF
TRBV11-3,TRBJ2-1,CASSSPARLAGGPGSYNEQFF
TRBV7-2,TRBJ2-7,CASSLHYEQYF
TRBV12-3/TRBV12-4,TRBJ2-2,CASTNLIAGEAGELFF
TRBV5-1,TRBJ1-1,CASSLADGFSNTEAFF
TRBV5-1,TRBJ2-7,CASTHSSSYEQYF
TRBV2,TRBJ2-4,CASSELQGTRNKNIQYF
TRBV20-1,TRBJ2-3,CSARVPAGDPGTQYF
TRBV5-1,TRBJ2-1,CASGSLTSDEQFF
TRBV7-2,TRBJ1-1,CASRARGGRTTEAFF
TRBV7-2,TRBJ1-2,CASSPSGGESNYGYTF
TRBV5-1,TRBJ1-1,CASSLVTGRGEAFF
TRBV11-3,TRBJ2-3,CASRVENGTQYF
TRBV12-3/TRBV12-4,TRBJ2-1,CASSLARTSGYNEQFF
TRBV6-5,TRBJ2-2,CASSYSGLAGDTGELFF
TRBV20-1,TRBJ2-2,CSARPPGTGDTGELFF
TRBV20-1,TRBJ1-4,CSASLSGGEKLFF
TRBV7-2,TRBJ2-3,CASSLEKRGYTDTQYF
TRBV20-1,TRBJ1-1,CSATTPAEAFF
TRBV20-1,TRBJ2-3,CSARVQLGLDTQYF
TRBV27,TRBJ2-7,CASSLLPRTGGTYEQYF
TRBV30,TRBJ1-5,CAWRDGRTGGNQPQHF
TRBV12-3/TRBV12-4,TRBJ2-1,CASSLEVGVGEQFF